One and the same sample provided the 14 T cell receptor beta chains below, sequenced in a study of CXCR3-negative and CXCR3-positive naive CD8 T cells (dated by TCRdb to the late 2010s). Here is what the overall study found, with its caveats: TRB CDR3s from CXCR3-positive naive cells showed higher hydrophobicity (lower Kidera factor 4), lower energy, and higher strength and volume indices than CXCR3-negative naive cells.

These reads were obtained on a NextSeq 550. The Human TCR Profiling Kit (MiLaboratory) was used to make UMI-labeled 5' RACE TRB cDNA libraries. TCRdb reprocessed the public reads and reports one entry per CDR3 protein sequence, without DNA. This sample's table lists approximately 96,000 distinct CDR3 sequences. About 1.1% of the sample goes to the ten largest clones. For these TCRs, the target antigens are not known. Material: naive CXCR3+ CD8+ T cells from blood. The cell subset or site label of this sample denotes: CD45RO-CCR7+CD27+CD95- naive CD8+ T cells expressing CXCR3 (TNR3+). The receptors derive from a human donor in good health. Some clones in this sample may be carry-over from other donors' samples.

The gene calls are TRBV14 and TRBJ2-7; as DNA is missing, the TRBD1 call by TCRdb cannot be tested. The CDR3 totals 15 residues. Germline values: CDR1 SGHDN, CDR2 FVKESK. CDR3 region: CASSQRQLSSYEQYF.

The chain couples TRBV29-1 to TRBJ2-7. CDR1 is SQVTM and CDR2 is ANQGSEA in the germline V gene. The length of the CDR3 is 12 residues. The CDR3 sequence is CSVEKGIDEQYF.

The genes are TRBV10-3 and TRBJ2-1; as DNA is missing, the TRBD2 call by TCRdb cannot be tested. The CDR3 totals 18 residues. Germline-derived CDR1 and CDR2 are ENHRY and SYGVKD. CDR3 residues: CAISWTSGGLSSYNEQFF.

The chain joins TRBV7-9 to TRBJ1-2; TCRdb lists TRBD1, though no DNA is available to test this call. Germline assignment: CDR1 SEHNR and CDR2 FQNEAQ (reference sequence). This CDR3 comprises 14 residues. Here the CDR3 reads CASSYEQGFYGYTF.

The chain uses TRBV7-9 and TRBJ2-6. Per germline, CDR1 SEHNR and CDR2 FQNEAQ (reference sequence). This CDR3 region has 14 residues. The CDR3 protein is CASSLGGRANVLTF.

The chain is built from TRBV27 and TRBJ2-1. This CDR3 comprises 14 residues. Germline loops: CDR1 MNHEY, CDR2 SMNVEV (reference sequence). CDR3 protein: CASSLSLAYNEQFF.

The rearrangement links TRBV13 to TRBJ2-7; checking the TCRdb D call of TRBD2 is not possible without DNA. This CDR3 is built from 16 residues. Germline V gene data show CDR1 as PRHDT and CDR2 as FYEKMQ (reference sequence). CDR3 protein: CASSLVGSGATYEQYF.

This sequence joins TRBV15 and TRBJ2-4; TCRdb designates TRBD1, a call that cannot be tested without DNA. This CDR3 has 20 amino acids. The V gene's germline CDR1 is LNHNV and CDR2 YYDKDF (reference sequence). CDR3: CATSRRLEGGTVVAKNIQYF.

V gene TRBV9 combines with J gene TRBJ2-7; TCRdb picks TRBD2, but there is no DNA to check that call. There are 15 residues in the CDR3. Germline CDR1 and CDR2: SGDLS and YYNGEE. CDR3 sequence: CASPRKRICSYEQYF.

V and J are TRBV20-1 and TRBJ2-2; lacking DNA, the TRBD2 call made by TCRdb goes unchecked. Per the germline V gene, CDR1 is DFQATT and CDR2 is SNEGSKA (reference sequence). The CDR3 covers 18 residues. The CDR3 sequence: CSARDPMASGGYTGELFF.

The chain recombines TRBV19 with TRBJ1-2; the TCRdb D gene call, TRBD1, has no DNA to confirm it. The CDR3 has 16 residues. CDR1 and CDR2 (germline): LNHDA, SQIVND (reference sequence). CDR3 sequence: CASSIATGAPNYGYTF.

CDR3 loop: CASTRPNEGTDTQYF. This chain joins TRBV16 and TRBJ2-3; TCRdb calls TRBD2, which cannot be checked without DNA. Germline V gives CDR1 KGHSY, CDR2 FQNENV. The CDR3 has 15 amino acids.

The rearrangement uses TRBV29-1 and TRBJ2-2; TCRdb gives TRBD2 as the D gene, but with no DNA this cannot be confirmed. Germline CDR1 SQVTM, CDR2 ANQGSEA. CDR3 size: 14 residues. The CDR3 here is CSVEGTSGGRELFF.

CDR3 in amino acids: CASSQDRGRGGRETQYF. The chain has TRBV3-1 and TRBJ2-5; TCRdb gives TRBD1 as the D gene, but with no DNA this cannot be confirmed. This CDR3 comprises 17 residues. Germline V gives CDR1 LGHDT, CDR2 YNNKEL (reference sequence).